The clone carrying this T cell receptor beta chain was seen many times. What it binds is unknown. The data belong to a study of metastatic and nonmetastatic thyroid tumors. Study-wide results and caveats: Significantly higher TCR beta diversity was reportedly seen in malignant thyroid tumors than benign nodules, in blood and tumor.

The V end lost 3 bases, the J end lost 6 bases, and 3 bases lay between the germline ends. Germline V gene lookup returns CDR1 LNHDA and CDR2 SQIVND (reference sequence). CDR3 length: 11 residues. TCRdb redid the clone calls on the PCR reads using MiXCR. Of some 35,000 clones listed, 29% are singletons. Thyroid surgery was preceded by no treatment in any patient. The sequencing sample was made of blood. The receptor was isolated from a female donor with papillary thyroid cancer or a benign thyroid nodule (not recorded which). Some clones in this sample may be carry-over from other donors' samples. This sequence joins TRBV19 and TRBJ2-1; no definite D call. CDR3: CASSIVNEQFF. CDR3 DNA sequence: TGTGCCAGTAGTATTGTCAATGAGCAGTTCTTC.